This T cell receptor beta chain was recovered during a study of T cell clones after liver transplantation. On the study more broadly: In this trial, immunosuppression withdrawal was attempted within 2 years of liver transplant. Tolerance: complete withdrawal held at least one year, liver enzymes staying within twice normal. Findings of the study overall: In two subjects, few donor cells limited the measurable donor-reactive repertoire.

V was pared by 5 bases and J by 9 bases, with 19 bases between. This CDR3 has 14 residues. Germline values: CDR1 SNHLY, CDR2 FYNNEI. Sequenced by immunoSEQ multiplex PCR; TCRdb stores in-frame clones only, minus some. This repertoire shows roughly 50,000 clones, 84% found once; its top ten account for over 7%. This clone was recorded once. Its cognate antigen is unknown. This TCR came from a human donor who received a liver transplant. The sample was CD4+ T cells from blood, taken before liver transplant. V gene TRBV2 combines with J gene TRBJ2-5; no clear D gene. CDR3: CASSPPGPPMAQYF. In DNA form, the CDR3 reads TGTGCCAGCAGTCCGCCGGGCCCACCGATGGCCCAGTACTTC.